The 26 T cell receptor beta chains below were found in one sample sequenced in a study of Ad26.COV2.S vaccination and SARS-CoV-2 variants. TCRdb keeps only in-frame clones here, not all; method: immunoSEQ multiplex PCR. The sample includes 75,000 to 100,000 clones, less than 85% of them seen just once. The sequencing here drew on peripheral blood, taken after recovery from COVID-19. The origin of the receptors is a human donor who had recovered from COVID-19.

This chain connects TRBV7-3 to TRBJ1-4, with a possible D match to TRBD1 (5 bases). Germline-derived CDR1 and CDR2 are SGHTA and FQGTGA. The CDR3 spans 15 residues. V lost 0 bases and J 7 bases, leaving 12 bases between the germline ends. In DNA form, the CDR3 reads TGTGCCAGCAGCTTAACATCCAGGGCTGGTGAAAAACTGTTTTTT. Residues: CASSLTSRAGEKLFF. Full variable domain (rest looked up from reference TRBV7-3 and TRBJ1-4): GAGVSQTPSNKVTEKGKYVELRCDPISGHTALYWYRQSLGQGPEFLIYFQGTGAADDSGLPNDRFFAVRPEGSVSTLKIQRTERGDSAVYLCASSLTSRAGEKLFFGSGTQLSVL.

The chain joins TRBV12-5 to TRBJ2-5; TRBD1 or TRBD2 may be the D gene (5 bases each). The CDR3 is 17 amino acids. Germline V gene sequence: CDR1 LGHNT, CDR2 FRNRAP. The V gene lost 2 bases and the J gene lost 5 bases, with 21 bases spanning the gap. CDR3: CASGLTTLGPARETQYF. CDR3 nucleotides: TGTGCTAGTGGTTTGACAACCCTGGGACCCGCCCGGGAGACCCAGTACTTC.

The CDR3 DNA follows: TGCAGTGCCCCGGCGGGGTATGAGCAGTTCTTC. Protein product: CSAPAGYEQFF. V gene TRBV20-1 combines with J gene TRBJ2-1, with D possibly matching TRBD2 (6 bases). V shed 6 bases and J shed 8 bases, with 11 bases lying between them. This CDR3 comprises 11 residues. The germline V gene has CDR1 DFQATT and CDR2 SNEGSKA (reference sequence).

The genes are TRBV9 and TRBJ1-2; tentative D call: TRBD1 (5 bases). The V gene's germline CDR1 is SGDLS and CDR2 YYNGEE. Trimming took off 4 bases at V and 8 bases at J, with 12 bases between the two ends. This CDR3 is 12 amino acids long. The CDR3 is CASSPLGGGYTF. The CDR3 nucleotides read TGTGCCAGCAGCCCGCTGGGGGGAGGCTACACCTTC.

The chain carries TRBV11-3 and TRBJ2-7; 9 positions agree with TRBD2. This CDR3 has 15 residues. V was clipped by 5 bases and J by 7 bases; unmatched bases: 12. The germline V gene has CDR1 SGHNT and CDR2 YENEEA. The chain's CDR3 is CASSARLAARGEQYF. The CDR3 bases are TGTGCCAGCAGCGCCCGACTAGCGGCTAGAGGGGAGCAGTACTTC.

Only a few counts were recorded for this clone. Other DNA sequences in this specimen translate into the identical CDR3. The CDR3 sequence is CSVGQGGETQYF. The DNA for the CDR3 is TGCAGCGTTGGACAGGGGGGAGAGACCCAGTACTTC. The chain carries TRBV29-1 and TRBJ2-5; 9 bases map to TRBD1. The CDR3 covers 12 residues. The germline CDR1 and CDR2 sequences are SQVTM and ANQGSEA. Unmatched junction bases numbered 1, after V lost 4 bases and J lost 4 bases.

This chain joins TRBV28 and TRBJ2-5; 9 nucleotides agree with TRBD2. The V gene's germline CDR1 is MDHEN and CDR2 SYDVKM. Trimming removed 5 bases from V and 4 bases from J; junction bases left unmatched: 5. The CDR3 runs to 14 residues. The CDR3 DNA is TGTGCCAGCAGTCCACTGACTAGCGGAGAGACCCAGTACTTC. It translates to CASSPLTSGETQYF.

The V and J genes are TRBV15 and TRBJ1-5; TRBD1 matches at 7 bases. V gave up 5 bases and J gave up 0 bases; unmatched junction bases: 13. This CDR3 has 18 amino acids. The V gene's germline CDR1 is LNHNV and CDR2 YYDKDF (reference sequence). CDR3 region: CATSRTQTGKRSNQPQHF. The CDR3 DNA reads as TGTGCCACCAGCCGGACTCAGACAGGGAAACGTAGCAATCAGCCCCAGCATTTT.

The chain uses TRBV28 and TRBJ1-1, with 8 bases lining up with TRBD1. The V segment lost 5 bases and the J segment 1 base; nucleotides outside the gene matches: 6. The germline V gene encodes CDR1 MDHEN and CDR2 SYDVKM. CDR3 length: 15 residues. CDR3 protein: CASSPWTGKNTEAFF. The CDR3 DNA reads as TGTGCCAGCAGTCCCTGGACAGGGAAGAACACTGAAGCTTTCTTT.

The chain couples TRBV4-1 to TRBJ1-2; no reliable D call. This CDR3 contains 17 residues. Germline values: CDR1 MGHRA, CDR2 YSYEKL. Trimming took 4 bases from V and 0 from J, leaving 18 bases between them. CDR3 nucleotide sequence: TGCGCCAGCAGCCCTCCGCCCGTCCAGGAGGCTAACTATGGCTACACCTTC. Its protein is CASSPPPVQEANYGYTF.

The CDR3 here is CASSLGRGSRNTIYF. In DNA, the CDR3 is TGTGCCAGCAGCTTGGGAAGGGGATCTCGAAACACCATATATTTT. The chain has TRBV5-6 and TRBJ1-3; the D gene is possibly TRBD1 (5 bases). The CDR3 has 15 residues. V was shortened by 0 bases and J by 5 bases, with 12 bases between the two germline ends. CDR1 is SGHDT, CDR2 YYEEEE, per germline.

J is TRBJ2-7 and V is TRBV9; no reliable D call. V was pared by 3 bases and J by 1 base, with 14 bases between. The CDR3 totals 15 residues. In germline, CDR1 is SGDLS, CDR2 YYNGEE. The CDR3, as DNA: TGTGCCAGCAGCGACGGTAGACTGAAATCCTACGAGCAGTACTTC. As protein: CASSDGRLKSYEQYF.

The sample holds one count of this clone. J is TRBJ1-6 and V is TRBV28; no clear D gene. V was trimmed by 5 bases and J by 7 bases, leaving 15 bases between them. This CDR3 contains 15 residues. CDR1 is MDHEN, CDR2 SYDVKM, per germline. CDR3 coding DNA: TGTGCCAGCAGTGTAGCACGTCCAGAGAATTCACCCCTCCACTTT. Translated, it gives CASSVARPENSPLHF.

In its sample, this clone was seen a few times. CDR3 amino acids: CASSQDRDRYAGEQFF. The CDR3 nucleotides read TGTGCCAGCAGCCAAGATCGGGACAGATATGCAGGTGAGCAGTTCTTC. V and J are TRBV3-1 (or the pseudogene TRBV3-2) and TRBJ2-1; 7 bases agree with TRBD1. Looked up from germline, CDR1 is LGHDT and CDR2 is YNNKEL (reference sequence). The CDR3 extends over 16 amino acids. The trim removed 0 bases at V and 9 bases at J, leaving 11 bases unmatched.

J is TRBJ2-7 and V is TRBV10-3, with 7 bases matching TRBD2. Germline lookup yields CDR1 ENHRY and CDR2 SYGVKD. This CDR3 has 15 residues. The V gene end was trimmed by 2 bases and the J gene end by 3 bases; junction bases not matched to a gene: 7. The CDR3 loop is CAISESWLADYEQYF. CDR3 bases: TGTGCCATCAGTGAGAGTTGGCTAGCGGACTACGAGCAGTACTTC.

This clone showed up just once. The chain recombines TRBV28 with TRBJ2-7; TRBD2 aligns across 7 bases. V shed 2 bases, J shed 5 bases, and the junction held 6 bases outside the gene matches. This CDR3 is built from 14 residues. Germline CDR1 reads MDHEN; CDR2 reads SYDVKM. CDR3 sequence: CASSLAGVKNEQYF. CDR3 coding DNA: TGTGCCAGCAGTTTAGCGGGAGTGAAAAACGAGCAGTACTTC.

The rearrangement uses TRBV28 and TRBJ2-3, with 11 positions matching TRBD2. Germline CDR1 is MDHEN and CDR2 is SYDVKM. V shed 5 bases, J shed 3 bases, and the junction held 4 bases outside the gene matches. There are 15 residues in the CDR3. CDR3 nucleotides: TGTGCCAGCAGTATCTGGACTAGCGGGACAGATACGCAGTATTTT. Residues: CASSIWTSGTDTQYF.

V is TRBV4-3 and J is TRBJ2-3; weak D call: TRBD1 (6 bases). In germline, CDR1 is LGHNA, CDR2 YSLEER. V shed 6 bases and J shed 4 bases, with 14 bases lying between them. The CDR3 loop spans 14 amino acids. CDR3 region: CASSRGGESDTQYF. The CDR3 DNA is TGCGCCAGCAGTCGTGGGGGCGAGTCAGATACGCAGTATTTT.

The chain combines TRBV7-9 with TRBJ2-2, with 7 bases that match TRBD2. This CDR3 spans 17 amino acids. The V and J ends lost 3 bases and 0 bases, in that order; junction bases with no gene match: 7. From germline, CDR1 is SEHNR and CDR2 FQNEAQ (reference sequence). CDR3 residues: CASSFSGRFANTGELFF. The CDR3 DNA follows: TGTGCCAGCAGCTTTAGCGGGCGGTTCGCGAACACCGGGGAGCTGTTTTTT.

V usage is TRBV27 and J usage is TRBJ2-7; D is unresolved. Germline V gives CDR1 MNHEY, CDR2 SMNVEV (reference sequence). Trimming removed 8 bases at V and 3 bases at J, with 8 bases between. This CDR3 contains 11 residues. The CDR3 DNA follows: TGTGCCAGCGGAGCTAACTACGAGCAGTACTTC. Protein product: CASGANYEQYF.

The V gene is TRBV5-1, the J gene TRBJ2-2; no firm D call. There are 14 residues in the CDR3. V was pared by 7 bases and J by 1 base, with 11 bases between. In germline, CDR1 is SGHRS, CDR2 YFSETQ. CDR3 loop: CASGQTWNTGELFF. Written as DNA, the CDR3 is TGCGCCAGCGGGCAGACTTGGAACACCGGGGAGCTGTTTTTT.

This chain connects TRBV6-2 or TRBV6-3 to TRBJ1-5; weak D call: TRBD1 (5 bases). The CDR3 is made up of 16 amino acids. Germline lookup yields CDR1 MNHEY and CDR2 SVGEGT. The V end was cut by 0 bases, the J end by 4 bases, with 13 bases between. The chain's CDR3 is CASSYSNGQLNQPQHF. In DNA form, the CDR3 reads TGTGCCAGCAGTTACTCAAACGGACAATTAAATCAGCCCCAGCATTTT.

The genes are TRBV11-3 and TRBJ1-6; D perhaps matches TRBD1 (6 bases). Trimming removed 4 bases from V and 8 bases from J, with 15 bases in between. CDR1 and CDR2 from the germline V gene are SGHNT and YENEEA. The length of the CDR3 is 15 residues. CDR3 coding DNA: TGTGCCAGCAGCTCATACAGGGAAGGTGATTCACCCCTCCACTTT. Amino acids: CASSSYREGDSPLHF.

This clone was detected once. The CDR3 DNA reads as TGTGCCAGCAGCTTCTCGGGTGTAGGCAAAAACATTCAGTACTTC. It codes for CASSFSGVGKNIQYF. The chain joins TRBV7-9 to TRBJ2-4; D remains ambiguous. The germline gives CDR1 SEHNR, CDR2 FQNEAQ (reference sequence). With 3 bases removed from V and 3 bases from J, the gap between germline ends came to 12 bases. The length of the CDR3 is 15 residues.

This chain connects TRBV6-2 or TRBV6-3 to TRBJ2-7, with D possibly TRBD2 on 5 matching bases. The ends were cut back, 3 bases at V and 2 bases at J, with 8 bases in the middle. CDR1 and CDR2 from the germline V gene are MNHEY and SVGEGT. CDR3 size: 13 residues. CDR3: CASSYLGAYEQYF. Written as DNA, the CDR3 is TGTGCCAGCAGTTATTTGGGAGCCTACGAGCAGTACTTC.

This chain uses TRBV11-3 with TRBJ2-2, with D maybe TRBD1 (6 bases). The germline V gene has CDR1 SGHNT and CDR2 YENEEA. The CDR3 consists of 14 residues. V lost 4 bases, J lost 10 bases, and 16 bases lay in between. The CDR3, as DNA: TGTGCCAGCAGCTCCCAGGGGATTGACACGGAGCTGTTTTTT. Amino acid sequence: CASSSQGIDTELFF.